This T cell receptor (beta chain) was identified during a study of CD8+ T cells in alopecia areata. At the level of the study: Patients remained on tofacitinib for 6 to 18 months and then went 6 months without it.

Germline CDR1 and CDR2: LGHNA and YSLEER. Trimming removed 4 bases at V and 2 bases at J, with 8 bases between. This CDR3 comprises 13 residues. cDNA prepared by RNA extraction and subsequent reverse transcription served as the template for sequencing. The data were produced by immunoSEQ multiplex PCR, yet TCRdb's version contains in-frame clones alone and is incomplete. The data hold about 270,000 clones, with approximately 60% observed a single time. The sample's treatment: oral pan-JAK inhibitor, 5-10 mg twice daily. Points from the study as a whole: Under tofacitinib, numerous expanded lesional clonotypes remained detectable in scalp and blood. Sharing of TCRs across patients appeared less clear than in mice, possibly for HLA-related reasons. The study also sequences resident alphabeta T cells of normal skin in scalp samples.

About this clone: Its specificity is not known.

The chain combines TRBV4-3 with TRBJ1-2, with D unresolved. The clonotype comes from a human donor with alopecia areata. Sequencing was performed on CD4+ T cells sorted from blood, taken around week 53, from a patient treated with tofacitinib. CDR3: CASSRDTNYGYTF. CDR3 bases: TGCGCCAGCAGCCGCGACACGAACTATGGCTACACCTTC.